This TCR beta chain was documented in a study of cytomegalovirus exposure and HLA in healthy donors (dated by TCRdb to between 2016 and 2019). Describing the broader study: A later analysis indicated that the 120 validation repertoires were generated on the platform also employed for the approximately 670 repertoires of the first cohort. To predict cytomegalovirus infection status, the study combined high-throughput TCR immunosequencing, statistical association of individual TCRs with disease status, and machine learning. Along with the roughly 610-subject first cohort, a separate validation cohort of about 110 different subjects was used. The study aimed to test whether cataloging public T cell receptors could reveal signatures of past pathogen exposure. General conclusions and limits of the study: Subsequent analysis determined that TCRs grouped into clusters in the first cohort also showed a tendency toward co-occurrence across the 120 validation repertoires, and 85% to 95% of cluster scores exceeded 0. A later analysis lacked HLA typing for the validation cohort, so it scored co-occurrence in that cohort across all 110 or so repertoires. The authors suggested that the approach could potentially be generalized to other disease states and immunological phenotypes. In the study, roughly 160 TCR beta chains were listed as associated with cytomegalovirus. Most TCR sequences were seen in very few donors, while some public TCRs were found in many individuals. In vitro tests confirmed that three of the cytomegalovirus-associated TCR beta chains recognize cytomegalovirus antigens. In both the original and validation cohorts, the classifier was reported to diagnose cytomegalovirus status with high specificity and sensitivity.

Deletion took 3 bases off V and 3 bases off J, with a span of 9 bases between the germline ends. CDR1 SGHTA and CDR2 FQGNSA were looked up in the germline V gene. Inclusive of the bounding cysteine and phenylalanine, the CDR3 is 13 residues long. Only the CDR3 part of the read is kept: 39 bases, read in frame from the first base. In regard to this clone: The antigen this receptor binds is unknown. Per-base quality was not reported, and no clone a single base away is much larger than it.

The library came from the immunoSEQ multiplex PCR assay. Under the source paper's analysis protocol: A statistical classification framework was built for diagnosing cytomegalovirus status from the catalog of TCR beta chain sequences. Held by TCRdb, this immuneACCESS table contains in-frame sequences only and omits some clones. Under half of the omission traces to an unresolved V gene where checked; the cause of the rest is unknown. V, J and clone size were drawn from that table, and D and trimming were deduced from the DNA. The sample contains some 140,000 clones, 80% to 90% of them found a single time. Of the sample, under 1.5% falls within the top ten clones. Donors formed part of the validation cohort, which comprised 120 or so subjects and was distinct from the first cohort of under 750 subjects.

Specimen: PBMCs. This clonotype was obtained from a woman under 40 in good health and CMV-seronegative. The chain links TRBV7-2 with TRBJ2-7; the D gene is possibly TRBD2, with 5 bases matching. The DNA sequence is TGTGCCAGCAGCTTGGGCCGGGACTACGAGCAGTACTTC. The encoded protein is CASSLGRDYEQYF.